Listed below are T cell receptor beta chains from one sample, sequenced in a study of human T cells and chemical hapten exposure. Each CDR3 protein is one row after TCRdb ran MiXCR on the RACE reads. The profile covers fewer than 45,000 distinct CDR3 sequences, with around 12% appearing a single time and approximately 1.8% taken by the ten largest. The sequenced sample was whole blood, obtained in connection with sensitization to the hapten diphenylcyclopropenone (DPC). These receptor sequences come from a woman aged 40 to 50 with alopecia areata. Some clones in this sample may be carry-over from other donors' samples. Both conserved end residues are part of each CDR3. The D gene is left open where the match is weak. Clone size is not always given. Where it is, it says once, few, many or a class for expanded clones.

TRBJ1-1 TRBV28 . . TGTGCCAGCAGTACTGGGACAACCAACATGAACACTGAAGCTTTCTTT CASSTGTTNMNTEAFF
TRBJ1-1 TRBV7-2 . TRBD1 TGTGCCAGCAGCTTAGTACCTCCAGGGGGGGCAGGGACCGAAGCTTTCTTT CASSLVPPGGAGTEAFF
TRBJ1-2 TRBV28 . . TGTGCCAGCAGTTTAATGCACAGAGCCAACTATGGCTACACCTTC CASSLMHRANYGYTF
TRBJ2-6 TRBV29-1 many . TGCAGCGCCTCATACTCTGGGGCCAACGTCCTGACTTTC CSASYSGANVLTF
TRBJ2-2 TRBV29-1 few . TGCAGCGTTCTGGACGCGTCCAGGGAGCTGTTTTTT CSVLDASRELFF
TRBJ2-1 TRBV27 . . TGTGCCAGCAGTTTGCAGGGGGGTACCGTTAATGAGCAGTTCTTC CASSLQGGTVNEQFF
TRBJ2-3 TRBV6-6 few . TGTGCCAGCAGCTCCAAGAGCACAGATACGCAGTATTTT CASSSKSTDTQYF
TRBJ2-1 TRBV5-1 . TRBD2 TGCGCCAGCAGTACGCTAGCGGGCGAAGAGCAGTTCTTC CASSTLAGEEQFF
TRBJ2-3 TRBV7-9 many TRBD2 TGTGCCAGCAGCTTTGGGACTAGCGGGAGCACAGATACGCAGTATTTT CASSFGTSGSTDTQYF
TRBJ2-6 TRBV28 many . TGTGCCAGCACCCTAGGTGGGGCCAACGTCCTGACTTTC CASTLGGANVLTF
TRBJ2-5 TRBV7-9 . TRBD1 TGTGCCAGCAGCTTAGGAGGGGGCGGTCCGGAGACCCAGTACTTC CASSLGGGGPETQYF
TRBJ2-3 TRBV24-1 . TRBD1 TGTGCCACCAGCCACCCGACAGGGAGCACAGATACGCAGTATTTT CATSHPTGSTDTQYF
TRBJ2-7 TRBV7-2 many TRBD1 TGTGCCAGCAGCCCTCCCCTCCCCAGGGGGCTAGAGGAGCAGTACTTC CASSPPLPRGLEEQYF
TRBJ2-4 TRBV13 . . TGTGCCAGCAGCTTACGGCTAGGACGGAAAAACATTCAGTACTTC CASSLRLGRKNIQYF
TRBJ2-1 TRBV6-2/TRBV6-3 many . TGTGCCAGCAGGAAAGGGGGGGAACTTTTGGGAAATGAGCAGTTCTTC CASRKGGELLGNEQFF
TRBJ2-7 TRBV20-1 . . TGCAGTGCGATGGACCGTCCAGCCGAGCAGTACTTC CSAMDRPAEQYF
TRBJ1-1 TRBV27 many . TGTGCCAGCAGTAGAGCCACAGGGCTCACTGAAGCTTTCTTT CASSRATGLTEAFF
TRBJ1-2 TRBV10-2 few . TGCGCCAGCAGTGAGAAGGCCTATGGCTACACCTTC CASSEKAYGYTF
TRBJ1-3 TRBV6-5 many TRBD1 TGTGCCAGCAGTTACTCGAGGGGACAGGGCCACACCATATATTTT CASSYSRGQGHTIYF
TRBJ2-5 TRBV5-3 many . TGTGCCAGCCCGACCGAGGATTCTTTCGAGACCCAGTACTTC CASPTEDSFETQYF